What follows describes a single TCR beta chain. What it binds is not known. This CDR3 has 15 amino acids. V was shortened by 0 bases and J by 1 base, with 10 bases between the two germline ends. Per germline, CDR1 SGHRS and CDR2 YFSETQ. Each sample yielded at least 7 million isolated PBMCs. The record originates from a study of blood T cells in healthy people across ages. Study observations and caveats: Investigators viewed diversity estimates from one million T cells as underestimates, the study reported. PBMCs that were unsorted prevented a conclusive naive versus antigen-experienced comparison.

Through a sample-barcoded 5' primer and a J-beta primer mix, a second PCR was run for roughly 7 to 12 cycles. Via MiXCR, TCRdb re-called the 5' RACE reads, giving one row per CDR3 protein. The sample comprises about 1.7 million distinct CDR3 sequences, under 30% of which are singletons, and 7.7% rests with the top ten. The sequence was obtained from a woman in her 30s in good health. The specimen was blood. The rearrangement uses TRBV5-1 and TRBJ1-1; the D gene is possibly TRBD1 (6 bases). Here the CDR3 DNA reads TGCGCCAGCAGCTTGGAGTGGGACAAGAACACTGAAGCTTTCTTT. This codes for CASSLEWDKNTEAFF.